A single sample gave rise to the 3 T cell receptor beta chains below, sequenced in a study of T cell responses to AZD1222 COVID-19 vaccine. TCRdb's table, derived via immunoSEQ multiplex PCR, lists solely in-frame clones and lacks some. The sample lists 85,000 to 90,000 clones, approximately 89% occurring once. The starting material was peripheral blood, obtained on day 0 of AZD1222 vaccination. The source is an adult in good health.

The V and J genes are TRBV3-1 (or the pseudogene TRBV3-2) and TRBJ2-3; 10 bases are a match to TRBD2. The junction had 11 bases not matched to a gene; V was cut back by 3 bases and J by 8 bases. The CDR3 length is 16 residues. CDR1 LGHDT and CDR2 YNNKEL come from the germline V gene (reference sequence). Here the CDR3 reads CASSHRASGGQGTQYF. In DNA form, the CDR3 reads TGTGCCAGCAGCCATCGGGCTAGCGGGGGTCAAGGTACGCAGTATTTT.

CDR3 nucleotides: TGTGCCAGCAGTTATGGGTATGGGAGGGTCCAAGAGACCCAGTACTTC. Amino acids: CASSYGYGRVQETQYF. V usage is TRBV6-5 and J usage is TRBJ2-5, with 7 bases matching TRBD2. Trimming cost V 3 bases and J 1 base; bases outside gene matches: 8. Germline V gene sequence: CDR1 MNHEY, CDR2 SVGAGI. This CDR3 spans 16 amino acids.

This chain's CDR3 is CAWREGYTNSYNSPLHF. The CDR3 DNA is TGTGCCTGGAGAGAAGGTTACACGAACTCCTATAATTCACCCCTCCACTTT. The chain is built from TRBV30 and TRBJ1-6; D is ambiguous. Germline CDR1 and CDR2: GTSNPN and SVGIG (reference sequence). This CDR3 contains 17 residues. V was trimmed by 3 bases and J by 0 bases, leaving 15 bases between them.